One sample yielded the 4 T cell receptor beta chains listed below, sequenced in a study of T cells expressing NK-cell markers. After re-calling the 5' RACE reads, TCRdb lists one entry per CDR3 protein, DNA absent. This table holds 300,000 to 500,000 distinct CDR3 sequences. Source material: blood T cells: a sorted CD56 or NKG2C T cell subset, CD4+ or CD8+ T cells, or bulk PBMC T cells (not recorded which). The origin of the receptors is a woman aged 50 to 60 in good health.

The chain carries TRBV6-5 and TRBJ2-3; there is no DNA to check the TCRdb D call of TRBD1. Germline V gene data show CDR1 as MNHEY and CDR2 as SVGAGI. This CDR3 spans 12 amino acids. CDR3 sequence: CATRGTTDTQYF.

V is TRBV24-1 and J is TRBJ2-1; TCRdb picks TRBD2, but there is no DNA to check that call. Germline loops: CDR1 KGHDR, CDR2 SFDVKD. The CDR3 is 17 amino acids. The CDR3 here is CATSDIGRTQLHNEQFF.

The rearrangement uses TRBV5-5 and TRBJ2-7; checking the TCRdb D call of TRBD2 is not possible without DNA. The germline V gene has CDR1 SGHKS and CDR2 YYEKEE (reference sequence). The CDR3 has 16 amino acids. The CDR3 spells CASSLGADYSSYEQYF.

This chain connects TRBV7-3 to TRBJ2-5; TCRdb selects TRBD1, and the lack of DNA leaves this call unchecked. Germline V gives CDR1 SGHTA, CDR2 FQGTGA. The length of the CDR3 is 15 residues. The chain's CDR3 is CASSFGGSGQETQYF.